This T cell receptor (beta chain) was identified in a study of OX40 agonist ivuxolimab in advanced cancers. Across the whole study: The study treated patients with ivuxolimab, an agonistic anti-OX40 (CD134) antibody. The eligibility criteria allowed prior anti-PD-1, anti-PD-L1 or anti-CTLA-4 therapy, and roughly 39% had some.

Using immunoSEQ multiplex PCR, the repertoire was profiled, and TCRdb retains in-frame clones only, with some absent. The table records around 48,000 clones, 83% of them present only once. V was shortened by 6 bases and J by 0 bases, with 14 bases between the two germline ends. Germline lookup yields CDR1 MNHEY and CDR2 SVGAGI. This CDR3 region has 15 residues. Broader study findings: Relative to CD4+, CD8+ T cells held more expanded clones on average.

On cycle 4 day 1 and cycle 7 day 1, as well as at baseline, blood was sampled. With regard to this clone: Its antigen remains unidentified.

Sequencing was performed on CD4+ or CD8+ T cells sorted from blood, taken in a trial of the OX40 agonist ivuxolimab. The source of this sequence is an adult with an advanced solid tumor such as melanoma, head and neck, liver or kidney cancer. This chain links TRBV6-5 with TRBJ1-1; D is uncertain. The CDR3 sequence: CASSRPGFMNTEAFF. DNA of the CDR3: TGTGCCAGCAGCCGACCCGGATTCATGAACACTGAAGCTTTCTTT.